These T cell receptor beta chains were read from a single sample in a study of shared clonotypes between healthy human individuals. Here immunoSEQ multiplex PCR was the method, and the copy in TCRdb shows in-frame clones only, minus some. The sample carries some 1,900,000 clones, approximately 95% recorded once. Input material: naive CD8+ T cells sorted from blood. Receptors originate from a man younger than 35 in good health. Each CDR3 is given with its conserved first and last residue.

v_call,j_call,cdr3_aa
TRBV5-4,TRBJ2-7,CASSSSSIYEQYF
TRBV14,TRBJ2-1,CASSLSGLAGMRHNEQFF
TRBV11-2,TRBJ1-1,CASSSEGALTEAFF
TRBV6-1,TRBJ1-4,CASNPLPGNNEKLFF
TRBV30,TRBJ2-5,CAPNILSRDPVRVSYFQETQYF
TRBV27,TRBJ2-1,CASSFRGEVYNEQFF
TRBV27,TRBJ2-5,CASTLRQGREETQYF
TRBV9,TRBJ2-7,CASSVGEGVEQYF
TRBV28,TRBJ1-6,CASNPGSSYNSPLHF
TRBV7-2,TRBJ2-3,CASSPVGGSDTDTQYF
TRBV4-1,TRBJ2-1,CASSLLMRGAGNEQFF
TRBV27,TRBJ1-5,CASSLMGPTGGTIGTNQPQHF
TRBV4-1,TRBJ2-7,CASSHGREGYEQYF
TRBV28,TRBJ2-3,CASIRGRSTTDTQYF
TRBV18,TRBJ2-2,CASSPPIQPGELFF
TRBV11-2,TRBJ1-2,CASSSTDRGDYGYTF
TRBV30,TRBJ1-6,CAWNEGERWNSPLHF
TRBV10-3,TRBJ2-2,CAISESVAVSNTGELFF
TRBV10-1,TRBJ2-7,CARQLAGSPYEQYF
TRBV6-1,TRBJ2-7,CASSEEVLYEQYF
TRBV4-3,TRBJ1-3,CASSQIGFGNTIYF
TRBV7-6,TRBJ2-3,CASSWSPTDTQYF
TRBV5-1,TRBJ2-1,CASSLDSSSYNEQFF
TRBV5-4,TRBJ1-2,CASSLERGEGYGYTF
TRBV30,TRBJ1-2,CAWSPTSVNYGYTF
TRBV5-1,TRBJ2-5,CASSWDREETQYF
TRBV27,TRBJ2-7,CASSFSGGPYEQYF
TRBV7-9,TRBJ1-2,CASSPGEGGVGYTF
TRBV10-2,TRBJ2-1,CASKTSGRDEQFF
TRBV29-1,TRBJ2-7,CSVPVEGTGVGYEQYF
TRBV10-1,TRBJ2-4,CASSESENIQYF
TRBV7-9,TRBJ2-7,CASSLAQASGDYEQYF
TRBV6-5,TRBJ1-2,CASSPSAEFYGYTF
TRBV7-9,TRBJ2-7,CASSSPPGQLLYEQYF
TRBV27,TRBJ2-7,CASSLSTGETSYEQYF
TRBV29-1,TRBJ2-2,CSGTNTGELFF
TRBV20-1,TRBJ1-1,CSARVGYEAFF
TRBV27,TRBJ2-7,CASSLRGYEQYF
TRBV28,TRBJ2-7,CASSLPGQTLYEQYF
TRBV11-2,TRBJ2-1,CASSRPLHQEQFF
TRBV28,TRBJ1-5,CASSLGGALQPQHF
TRBV13,TRBJ2-3,CASSFWQSLTDTQYF
TRBV27,TRBJ2-5,CASSLLGVAGGLTQETQYF
TRBV19,TRBJ1-1,CASSVVNTEAFF
TRBV7-2,TRBJ1-4,CASSLAGEGTNEKLFF
TRBV4-1,TRBJ2-7,CASSQSGQGATEQYF
TRBV20-1,TRBJ2-3,CSALGGGTQYF
TRBV27,TRBJ2-7,CASSLRLHYEQYF
TRBV7-6,TRBJ2-3,CASSLDRELAADTQYF
TRBV10-3,TRBJ1-1,CAISGTGAETEAFF
TRBV7-9,TRBJ2-7,CASSLAQGVLLEQYF
TRBV9,TRBJ2-2,CASSANFRDRYSGELFF
TRBV7-9,TRBJ2-1,CASSPSQGAGDPYNEQFF
TRBV19,TRBJ2-7,CASSITWTDYEQYF
TRBV5-1,TRBJ2-1,CASSLGVHNEQFF
TRBV9,TRBJ1-5,CASSPSPGLPQHF
TRBV27,TRBJ2-1,CASSPTSDRIEQFF
TRBV2,TRBJ2-7,CASSDAAGTGYEQYF
TRBV5-3,TRBJ1-2,CARSSRIDYCDYTF
TRBV5-6,TRBJ2-7,CASSFYRGHDEQYF